The 18 T cell receptor beta chains in this list originate from one sample, sequenced in a study of T-cell reconstitution after alpha-beta-depleted transplantation in children. Unique molecular identifiers tagged the TCRbeta library. TCRdb recomputed calls from the PCR reads with MiXCR, one row per CDR3 protein. Among about 340,000 distinct CDR3 sequences listed, more than 10% were seen once. This specimen consisted of PBMCs, obtained from the stem cell graft. All receptors derive from a human donor who donated a stem cell graft to a child with Fanconi anemia.

The genes are TRBV4-2 and TRBJ1-1; D call uncertain. The germline CDR1 and CDR2 sequences are LGHNA and YNFKEQ. Trimming took off 3 bases at V and 3 bases at J, with 14 bases between the two ends. CDR3 length: 15 residues. CDR3 in amino acids: CASSQGDREDTEAFF. The CDR3 bases are TGTGCCAGCAGCCAGGGAGATAGGGAGGACACTGAAGCTTTCTTT.

The chain combines TRBV12-3 or TRBV12-4 with TRBJ1-2, with a weak D call TRBD1 (6 bases). The CDR3 runs to 15 residues. V was trimmed by 2 bases and J by 8 bases, leaving 18 bases between them. The CDR3, as DNA: TGTGCCAGCAGTTTACTAACAGGGCCCTCTGGGGGCTACACCTTC. Its translation: CASSLLTGPSGGYTF.

The rearrangement joins TRBV7-9 to TRBJ1-2, with 7 bases lining up with TRBD1. Germline CDR1 SEHNR, CDR2 FQNEAQ (reference sequence). V gave up 1 base and J gave up 1 base; unmatched junction bases: 3. This CDR3 has 15 amino acids. The CDR3 here is CASSLDTGDNYGYTF. The CDR3 nucleotides are TGTGCCAGCAGCTTAGATACAGGGGATAACTATGGCTACACCTTC. Combining the CDR3 with reference TRBV7-9 and TRBJ1-2 gives the whole variable domain DTGVSQNPRHKITKRGQNVTFRCDPISEHNRLYWYRQTLGQGPEFLTYFQNEAQLEKSRLLSDRFSAERPKGSFSTLEIQRTEQGDSAMYLCASSLDTGDNYGYTFGSGTRLTVV.

The chain couples TRBV5-1 to TRBJ2-1; 10 bases line up with TRBD2. The V gene end was trimmed by 2 bases and the J gene end by 6 bases; junction bases not matched to a gene: 5. CDR1 SGHRS and CDR2 YFSETQ come from the germline V gene. CDR3 length equals 15 residues. The CDR3 region has the DNA TGCGCCAGCAGCTTTGTAGAGCGGGGGGGCAATGAGCAGTTCTTC. It yields the protein CASSFVERGGNEQFF.

This clonotype has just a few counts. V usage is TRBV6-2 or TRBV6-3 and J usage is TRBJ2-6; D is unclear. Trimming took 6 bases from V and 0 from J, leaving 15 bases between them. The CDR3 spans 17 residues. Germline V gene lookup returns CDR1 MNHEY and CDR2 SVGEGT. In DNA form, the CDR3 reads TGTGCCAGCAGCCCCTTCCGAGGTTCCTCTGGGGCCAACGTCCTGACTTTC. Amino acids: CASSPFRGSSGANVLTF.

This clonotype has more than one count but fewer than ten. The V call is TRBV12-3 or TRBV12-4, the J call TRBJ1-3, with D maybe TRBD1 (5 bases). With 5 bases removed from V and 2 bases from J, the gap between germline ends came to 10 bases. The CDR3 consists of 14 residues. Written as DNA, the CDR3 is TGTGCCAGCAGTGCTGGGGCGGCTGGAAACACCATATATTTT. Protein sequence: CASSAGAAGNTIYF.

CDR3 in DNA: TGCAGTGCCAGGTTGGGGGGCAACACAGATACGCAGTATTTT. This sequence encodes CSARLGGNTDTQYF. J is TRBJ2-3 and V is TRBV20-1; D tentatively fits TRBD1 or TRBD2 (6 bases each). Germline lookup yields CDR1 DFQATT and CDR2 SNEGSKA (reference sequence). V was trimmed by 6 bases and J by 2 bases, leaving 15 bases between them. The CDR3 is 14 residues long.

This clonotype has a count of ten or more. V and J are TRBV28 and TRBJ1-1; D perhaps matches TRBD1 (5 bases). Trimming pared 7 bases from V and 7 bases from J, leaving 13 bases between. CDR1 is MDHEN and CDR2 is SYDVKM in the germline V gene. This CDR3 is 12 amino acids long. This CDR3 reads CASKGTVNEAFF. CDR3 nucleotide sequence: TGTGCCAGCAAGGGGACGGTTAATGAAGCTTTCTTT.

This clonotype appeared a few times. The chain employs TRBV4-2 and TRBJ1-4; tentatively, D is TRBD1 (5 bases). This CDR3 comprises 14 residues. V lost 1 base to trimming and J lost 6 bases, with 9 bases between them. CDR1 and CDR2 from the germline V gene are LGHNA and YNFKEQ. The CDR3 protein is CASSQGGSDEKLFF. CDR3 DNA sequence: TGTGCCAGCAGCCAAGGGGGCTCTGATGAAAAACTGTTTTTT.

This clonotype was counted many times. The rearrangement joins TRBV20-1 to TRBJ1-4, with D unresolved. Germline V gene lookup returns CDR1 DFQATT and CDR2 SNEGSKA (reference sequence). V was cut by 0 bases and J by 5 bases, with 4 bases left in between. The CDR3 is 12 amino acids. The CDR3 bases are TGCAGTGCTAGAGATATCAATGAAAAACTGTTTTTT. Residues: CSARDINEKLFF.

The gene calls are TRBV7-2 and TRBJ1-2; 9 bases are a match to TRBD1. The J segment lost 6 bases and the V segment lost 4 bases, leaving 9 bases of the junction unmatched. The CDR3 consists of 15 residues. Germline assignment: CDR1 SGHTA and CDR2 FQGNSA. In nucleotides, the CDR3 is TGTGCCAGCAGCTCCCCGGGACAGGGTGGTCATGGCTACACCTTC. Protein: CASSSPGQGGHGYTF.

The chain has TRBV5-1 and TRBJ2-5, with 10 positions matching TRBD1. CDR3 length equals 14 residues. V lost 7 bases and J lost 5; bases outside the gene matches: 8. Germline CDR1 is SGHRS and CDR2 is YFSETQ. CDR3 in DNA: TGCGCCAGCTGGGGGACAGGGGACTTTGAGACCCAGTACTTC. This gives the protein CASWGTGDFETQYF.

This clonotype was seen many times. CDR3 in DNA: TGCGCCAGCAGCTTAGGGCAGACATACAATGAGCAGTTCTTC. Its protein product is CASSLGQTYNEQFF. The V gene is TRBV5-1, the J gene TRBJ2-1; no definite D call. Trimming shortened V by 2 bases and J by 4 bases, and 10 bases separated the two germline ends. CDR1 is SGHRS, CDR2 YFSETQ, per germline. The CDR3 contains 14 residues.

This clonotype was seen ten or more times. The rearrangement joins TRBV28 to TRBJ1-2; D remains unclear. V lost 6 bases to trimming and J lost 4 bases, with 9 bases between them. CDR3 length: 12 residues. Germline V CDR1 and CDR2: MDHEN, SYDVKM. CDR3 amino acids: CASSRTSYGYTF. DNA for the CDR3: TGTGCCAGCAGCCGCACAAGCTATGGCTACACCTTC.

The rearrangement uses TRBV3-1 and TRBJ2-7; TRBD2 matches 9 bases. CDR3 length: 16 residues. Germline V gene sequence: CDR1 LGHDT, CDR2 YNNKEL (reference sequence). J was trimmed by 2 bases and V by 4 bases; bases with no gene match: 9. CDR3 coding DNA: TGTGCCAGCAGCCCCGGGAGTAGCGGGGGCCCCTACGAGCAGTACTTC. Its protein is CASSPGSSGGPYEQYF.

This clonotype was counted ten times or more. The chain employs TRBV6-1 and TRBJ1-2; 11 bases line up with TRBD1. Germline V gene lookup returns CDR1 MNHNS and CDR2 SASEGT. V dropped 6 bases and J dropped 4; count of bases not matched to a gene: 7. The CDR3 length is 15 residues. The CDR3 here is CASRFGTGGTYGYTF. The CDR3 DNA follows: TGTGCCAGCAGATTCGGGACAGGGGGTACCTATGGCTACACCTTC.

This clonotype has only a few counts. This chain joins TRBV6-5 and TRBJ2-3; no definite D call. This CDR3 region has 15 residues. Germline CDR1 reads MNHEY; CDR2 reads SVGAGI. The ends were cut back, 2 bases at V and 0 bases at J, with 9 bases in the middle. The CDR3 loop is CASSYQDSSTDTQYF. CDR3 coding DNA: TGTGCCAGCAGTTACCAGGATTCTAGCACAGATACGCAGTATTTT.

This clonotype was observed a few times. The gene calls are TRBV7-2 and TRBJ2-3; no reliable D call. The germline V gene encodes CDR1 SGHTA and CDR2 FQGNSA. V lost 3 bases and J lost 3, with 7 bases in between. The CDR3 runs to 13 residues. The CDR3 here is CASSFARTDTQYF. For the CDR3, the DNA is TGTGCCAGCAGCTTTGCGAGGACAGATACGCAGTATTTT. The full variable domain, rest sourced from reference TRBV7-2 and TRBJ2-3, is GAGVSQSPSNKVTEKGKDVELRCDPISGHTALYWYRQSLGQGLEFLIYFQGNSAPDKSGLPSDRFSAERTGGSVSTLTIQRTQQEDSAVYLCASSFARTDTQYFGPGTRLTVL.